This T cell receptor (beta chain) was obtained from a study of blood T cell repertoires in COVID-19. Study overall: Acute and convalescent COVID-19 specimens originated in the United States, Italy and Spain. PBMCs, B-cell-depleted T cells, or T cells provided the cDNA or gDNA that made up the material.

Original processing notes: Reference gene primer amplification yielded estimated nucleated cell counts. TCRdb's table, derived via immunoSEQ multiplex PCR, lists solely in-frame clones and lacks some. V and J calls and clone size are as listed in that table; D and trimming were resolved from the DNA. The sample carries about 380,000 clones, around 84% recorded once. Input material: peripheral blood. This receptor was obtained from a woman under 30 with acute or convalescent COVID-19.

Here the CDR3 reads CASSLGDRFGMNTEAFF. CDR3 DNA: TGTGCCAGCAGCTTAGGAGACAGGTTCGGAATGAACACTGAAGCTTTCTTT. The chain carries TRBV7-6 and TRBJ1-1, with a possible D match to TRBD1 (6 bases). The CDR3 is 17 residues long. CDR1 and CDR2 from the germline V gene are SGHVS and FNYEAQ. Trimming removed 1 base at V and 0 bases at J, with 15 bases between.